Listed here are 12 T cell receptor beta chains from one sample, sequenced in a study of blood T cell repertoires in COVID-19 (dated by TCRdb to the early 2020s). Library generation was performed with the immunoSEQ multiplex PCR assay. Not all clones reach the TCRdb copy of this immuneACCESS table, which keeps in-frame sequences only. Checked studies attribute under half of the gap to unresolved V genes and leave the rest unexplained. A total of some 270,000 clones appear in this sample, roughly 85% of them only once. About 9.3% of the sample is held by the ten biggest clonotypes. The sample comprised PBMCs or T cells enriched from blood (not recorded which). The receptors come from a woman in her 50s with acute COVID-19.

The CDR3 region is CASSLTTGKVYEQYF. As DNA, the CDR3 is TGTGCCAGCAGCTTAACGACAGGGAAGGTCTACGAGCAGTACTTC. The rearrangement joins TRBV11-2 to TRBJ2-7; 7 bases are shared with TRBD1. After removal of 2 bases from V and 3 bases from J, the junction contained 7 bases not matched to a gene. This CDR3 comprises 15 residues. Germline CDR1 is SGHAT and CDR2 is FQNNGV.

This clone rates as medium-sized. The rearrangement links TRBV10-3 to TRBJ1-1, with D unresolved. This CDR3 contains 15 residues. The V end lost 0 bases, the J end lost 1 base, and 9 bases lay between the germline ends. Germline V gene sequence: CDR1 ENHRY, CDR2 SYGVKD. The CDR3 DNA reads as TGTGCCATCAGTGAGTCCTACTTCTCGAACACTGAAGCTTTCTTT. This codes for CAISESYFSNTEAFF.

The CDR3 here is CSVESRYGYTF. The CDR3 bases are TGCAGCGTTGAATCCCGCTATGGCTACACCTTC. The V and J genes are TRBV29-1 and TRBJ1-2, with D unclear. Germline assignment: CDR1 SQVTM and CDR2 ANQGSEA. This CDR3 is 11 amino acids long. Trimming stripped 2 bases from V and 4 bases from J, with 5 bases between.

This sequence joins TRBV6-1 and TRBJ1-2, with D hard to call. Trimming cost V 1 base and J 7 bases, with 16 bases left between them. CDR1 and CDR2 from the germline V gene are MNHNS and SASEGT. CDR3 length: 15 amino acids. CDR3 coding DNA: TGTGCCAGCAGTGAAGAGGGAGGTCCCTGGGCTGGCTACACCTTC. This sequence encodes CASSEEGGPWAGYTF.

The chain carries TRBV9 and TRBJ1-6, with D maybe TRBD1 (5 bases). Germline V gene sequence: CDR1 SGDLS, CDR2 YYNGEE. This CDR3 spans 14 amino acids. Trimming left V 0 bases short and J 9 bases short, with 10 bases between. In nucleotides, the CDR3 is TGTGCCAGCAGCGTAGTAGGGGATCTTTCACCCCTCCACTTT. It codes for CASSVVGDLSPLHF.

This chain joins TRBV19 and TRBJ2-1; D is uncertain. The length of the CDR3 is 15 residues. Germline V gene data show CDR1 as LNHDA and CDR2 as SQIVND (reference sequence). V was shortened by 1 base and J by 7 bases, with 14 bases between the two germline ends. The CDR3 DNA reads as TGTGCCAGTAGTATAGTAAGTCCCCGAGGAAATGAGCAGTTCTTC. Amino acids: CASSIVSPRGNEQFF.

This clone came up a few times. The J gene is TRBJ1-2, the V gene TRBV5-1, with a possible D match to TRBD1 (5 bases). CDR3 length: 12 residues. Germline-derived CDR1 and CDR2 are SGHRS and YFSETQ. Trimming stripped 2 bases from V and 4 bases from J, with 6 bases between. The CDR3 region is CASSFDSYGYTF. CDR3 coding DNA: TGCGCCAGCAGCTTTGACAGCTATGGCTACACCTTC.

V gene TRBV6-2 or TRBV6-3 combines with J gene TRBJ1-2; the D gene is possibly TRBD1 (6 bases). Trimming took 5 bases from V and 2 from J, leaving 12 bases between them. Germline values: CDR1 MNHEY, CDR2 SVGEGT. CDR3 size: 14 residues. For the CDR3, the DNA is TGTGCCAGCAGTCAGAAACAGGGCAACTATGGCTACACCTTC. Its translation is CASSQKQGNYGYTF.

The chain combines TRBV3-1 (or the pseudogene TRBV3-2) with TRBJ1-2, with D unresolved. Trimming shortened V by 2 bases and J by 5 bases, and 6 bases separated the two germline ends. The CDR3 is made up of 12 amino acids. Germline CDR1 is LGHDT and CDR2 is YNNKEL (reference sequence). Here the CDR3 reads CASSQRTYGYTF. CDR3 coding DNA: TGTGCCAGCAGCCAACGGACTTATGGCTACACCTTC.

The gene calls are TRBV18 and TRBJ1-1; D unclear. Germline V CDR1 and CDR2: KGHSH, LQKENI. The CDR3 is 17 amino acids. V was cut by 2 bases and J by 0 bases, with 16 bases left in between. The CDR3 sequence is CASSPTRGTLMNTEAFF. In DNA form, the CDR3 reads TGTGCCAGCTCACCAACACGAGGTACACTGATGAACACTGAAGCTTTCTTT.

The CDR3 is CASSLIQARGVYGYTF. CDR3 nucleotide sequence: TGTGCCAGCAGCTTAATCCAGGCCAGGGGAGTCTATGGCTACACCTTC. The rearrangement links TRBV7-9 to TRBJ1-2, with D maybe TRBD1 (6 bases). Germline loops: CDR1 SEHNR, CDR2 FQNEAQ (reference sequence). The CDR3 runs 16 residues. V was clipped by 2 bases and J by 4 bases, with 17 bases between them.

The chain recombines TRBV6-1 with TRBJ2-2, with no clear D. The CDR3 covers 15 residues. Trimming stripped 4 bases from V and 6 bases from J, with 15 bases between. Germline assignment: CDR1 MNHNS and CDR2 SASEGT. The CDR3 coding sequence is TGTGCCAGCAGTGTTATGGCCGAATTCGCCGGGGAGCTGTTTTTT. It translates to CASSVMAEFAGELFF.